This passage covers 10 T cell receptor beta chains from one sample sequenced in a study of OX40 agonist ivuxolimab in advanced cancers. Libraries were constructed by the immunoSEQ multiplex PCR assay. In TCRdb, the immuneACCESS table is reduced to in-frame sequences with V and J assigned. These tables do not hold every clone; where another copy was compared, an unresolved V gene accounts for under half, and the others remain unexplained. This sample gives about 36,000 clones in total; approximately 80% of them show up just once. Approximately 18% of the sample is taken by the ten largest. The material sequenced was CD4+ or CD8+ T cells sorted from blood, taken in a trial of the OX40 agonist ivuxolimab. The receptors derive from an adult with an advanced solid tumor such as melanoma, head and neck, liver or kidney cancer.

The V and J genes are TRBV7-9 and TRBJ1-5; 7 bases align to TRBD1. Germline lookup yields CDR1 SEHNR and CDR2 FQNEAQ (reference sequence). J lost 5 bases, V lost 3 bases, and 1 base had no gene match. The CDR3 contains 13 residues. This chain's CDR3 is CASSLQGDQPQHF. DNA for the CDR3: TGTGCCAGCAGCTTGCAGGGGGATCAGCCCCAGCATTTT.

The rearrangement joins TRBV5-1 to TRBJ2-7; no clear D. Germline V gene data show CDR1 as SGHRS and CDR2 as YFSETQ. This CDR3 is built from 12 residues. Trimming removed 2 bases at V and 5 bases at J, with 8 bases between. CDR3 sequence reads: CASSLVRDEQYF. The DNA of the CDR3 is TGCGCCAGCAGCTTAGTAAGGGACGAGCAGTACTTC. Using reference TRBV5-1 and TRBJ2-7 for the parts outside the CDR3, the full variable domain is KAGVTQTPRYLIKTRGQQVTLSCSPISGHRSVSWYQQTPGQGLQFLFEYFSETQRNKGNFPGRFSGRQFSNSRSEMNVSTLELGDSALYLCASSLVRDEQYFGPGTRLTVT.

V and J are TRBV6-5 and TRBJ2-3, with D tentatively TRBD1 or TRBD2 (5 bases each). Between the trimmed V and J ends, which lost 3 bases and 5 bases, there was a span of 12 bases. The CDR3 covers 14 residues. Germline CDR1 reads MNHEY; CDR2 reads SVGAGI. The CDR3 DNA reads TGTGCCAGCAGTTATTACGGGGCTAAAGATACGCAGTATTTT. Protein product: CASSYYGAKDTQYF.

The rearrangement joins TRBV5-4 to TRBJ1-1; TRBD1 agrees at 8 bases. CDR1 SGHNT and CDR2 YYREEE come from the germline V gene (reference sequence). The CDR3 length is 14 residues. V trimming: 2 bases; J trimming: 1 base; junction bases outside the gene matches: 1. The CDR3 DNA sequence: TGTGCCAGCAGCTTAACAGGGGGGAACACTGAAGCTTTCTTT. The encoded protein is CASSLTGGNTEAFF.

This chain connects TRBV5-1 to TRBJ1-1, with no clear D. The CDR3 covers 16 residues. Trimming shortened V by 4 bases and J by 0 bases, and 16 bases separated the two germline ends. Germline CDR1 SGHRS, CDR2 YFSETQ. CDR3 protein: CASSDSVLGVNTEAFF. The CDR3 DNA is TGCGCCAGCAGCGATTCGGTGTTGGGAGTGAACACTGAAGCTTTCTTT. The whole variable domain, remainder taken from reference TRBV5-1 and TRBJ1-1, is KAGVTQTPRYLIKTRGQQVTLSCSPISGHRSVSWYQQTPGQGLQFLFEYFSETQRNKGNFPGRFSGRQFSNSRSEMNVSTLELGDSALYLCASSDSVLGVNTEAFFGQGTRLTVV.

V gene TRBV11-3 combines with J gene TRBJ2-2; a weak D match, TRBD2 (5 bases). The CDR3 loop spans 16 amino acids. CDR1 SGHNT and CDR2 YENEEA come from the germline V gene. The V end lost 1 base, the J end lost 1 base, and 10 bases lay between the germline ends. CDR3 amino acids: CASSLGPSRNTGELFF. In DNA, the CDR3 is TGTGCCAGCAGCTTAGGTCCTAGCCGGAACACCGGGGAGCTGTTTTTT.

The chain employs TRBV7-2 and TRBJ2-2; D is undetermined. The length of the CDR3 is 16 residues. V was shortened by 3 bases and J by 2 bases, with 13 bases between the two germline ends. Germline CDR1 and CDR2: SGHTA and FQGNSA. The CDR3 nucleotides read TGTGCCAGCAGCTTGGGTTATAGCCCTAACACCGGGGAGCTGTTTTTT. Translating gives CASSLGYSPNTGELFF.

This chain joins TRBV2 and TRBJ2-7; D could derive from TRBD1 or TRBD2 (7 bases each). Deletions cut 3 bases from V and 6 bases from J, with 24 bases between. Germline assignment: CDR1 SNHLY and CDR2 FYNNEI. This CDR3 is built from 17 residues. As DNA, the CDR3 is TGTGCCAGCAGTGAGGGGGGGACAGAAAGGACCTTTTCCGAGCAGTACTTC. Translation gives CASSEGGTERTFSEQYF.

This rearrangement joins TRBV6-1 to TRBJ2-7; D not certain. This CDR3 contains 16 residues. V lost 2 bases and J 5 bases, leaving 19 bases between the germline ends. The V gene's germline CDR1 is MNHNS and CDR2 SASEGT. CDR3 bases: TGTGCCAGCAGTGAATCGGTACGGGCCTACCCCCACGAGCAGTACTTC. Its translation is CASSESVRAYPHEQYF.

The rearrangement links TRBV19 to TRBJ1-2, with 7 bases matching TRBD1. Germline V lookup: CDR1 LNHDA, CDR2 SQIVND (reference sequence). The junction had 7 bases not matched to a gene; V was cut back by 5 bases and J by 4 bases. The CDR3 contains 14 residues. CDR3 sequence: CASSGGQVAYGYTF. The CDR3 region has the DNA TGTGCCAGTAGTGGAGGACAGGTTGCCTATGGCTACACCTTC.